This T cell receptor beta chain derives from a study of cytotoxic CD8 clonotypes in ibrutinib-treated CLL. Trimming at V came to 4 bases and at J to 1 base, leaving 9 bases not matched to a gene. Germline V lookup: CDR1 SQVTM, CDR2 ANQGSEA. This CDR3 has 15 amino acids. About this clone itself: As yet, its antigen is unknown.

Using immunoSEQ multiplex PCR, the repertoire was profiled, and TCRdb retains in-frame clones only, with some absent. Among some 140,000 clones listed, roughly 90% were seen once. General study points: Clonality increased at ibrutinib response, then returned toward baseline at progression. Baseline clonality, higher than in age-matched healthy donors, tracked circulating CD8+ T-cell counts.

The TCR sequence derives from a human donor with chronic lymphocytic leukemia. The source material was PBMCs, sampled after 12 months of ibrutinib treatment. V usage is TRBV29-1 and J usage is TRBJ1-1; TRBD1 agrees at 7 bases. The CDR3 sequence is CSVVGTGAGNTEAFF. DNA for the CDR3: TGCAGCGTTGTCGGAACAGGGGCGGGGAACACTGAAGCTTTCTTT.